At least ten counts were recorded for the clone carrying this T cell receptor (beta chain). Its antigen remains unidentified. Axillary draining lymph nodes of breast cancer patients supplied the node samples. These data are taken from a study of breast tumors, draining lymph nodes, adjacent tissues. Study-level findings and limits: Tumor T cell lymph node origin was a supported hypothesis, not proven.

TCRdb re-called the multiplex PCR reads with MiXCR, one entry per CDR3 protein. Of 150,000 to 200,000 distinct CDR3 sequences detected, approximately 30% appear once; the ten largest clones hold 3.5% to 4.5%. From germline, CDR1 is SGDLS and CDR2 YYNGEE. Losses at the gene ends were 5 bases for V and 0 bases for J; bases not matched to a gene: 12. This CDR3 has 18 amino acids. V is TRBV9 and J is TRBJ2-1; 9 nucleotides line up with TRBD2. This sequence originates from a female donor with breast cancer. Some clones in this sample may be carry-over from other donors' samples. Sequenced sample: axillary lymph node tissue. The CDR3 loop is CASSAVIAGEISYNEQFF. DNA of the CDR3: TGTGCCAGCAGTGCTGTTATAGCGGGGGAAATCTCCTACAATGAGCAGTTCTTC.